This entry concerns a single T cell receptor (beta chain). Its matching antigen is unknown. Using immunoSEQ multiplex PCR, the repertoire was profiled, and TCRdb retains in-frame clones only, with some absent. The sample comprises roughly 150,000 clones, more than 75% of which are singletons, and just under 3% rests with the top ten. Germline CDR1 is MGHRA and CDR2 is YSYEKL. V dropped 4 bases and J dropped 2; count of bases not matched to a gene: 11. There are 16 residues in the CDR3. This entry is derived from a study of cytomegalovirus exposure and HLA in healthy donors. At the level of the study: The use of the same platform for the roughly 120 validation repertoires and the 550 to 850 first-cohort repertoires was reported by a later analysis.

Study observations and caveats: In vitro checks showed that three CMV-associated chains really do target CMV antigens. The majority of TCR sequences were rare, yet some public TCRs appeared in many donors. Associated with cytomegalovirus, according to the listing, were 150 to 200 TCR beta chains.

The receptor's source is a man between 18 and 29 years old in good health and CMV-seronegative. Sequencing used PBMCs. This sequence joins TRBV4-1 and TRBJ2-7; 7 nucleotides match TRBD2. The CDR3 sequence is CASSLTTSQITYEQYF. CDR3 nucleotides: TGCGCCAGCAGCCTTACGACTAGCCAAATAACCTACGAGCAGTACTTC.